The TCR beta chain under discussion was sequenced for a study of CD4 and CD8 cells across lung adenocarcinoma regions. Samples came from patients with localized non-small cell lung adenocarcinoma. TCRdb independently ran MiXCR on the PCR reads; one entry per CDR3 protein. The sample holds around 20,000 distinct CDR3 sequences; 46% are singletons and the top ten take roughly 18%. This clonotype was found many times. The CDR3 is 16 residues long. Germline lookup yields CDR1 SGHRS and CDR2 YFSETQ. J is TRBJ2-1 and V is TRBV5-1, with 11 bases that match TRBD2. The tail of the sequence fits TRBJ2-5 better, so the J call may be wrong. The TCR sequence derives from a male donor with lung adenocarcinoma. The CD4 and CD8 labels of this study may be unreliable. The sequenced sample was CD4+ T cells from the margin of a lung tumor. CDR3 sequence reads: CASSLEGSGRAETQYF. The CDR3, as DNA: TGCGCCAGCAGCTTGGAAGGTAGCGGGAGGGCCGAGACCCAGTACTTC.